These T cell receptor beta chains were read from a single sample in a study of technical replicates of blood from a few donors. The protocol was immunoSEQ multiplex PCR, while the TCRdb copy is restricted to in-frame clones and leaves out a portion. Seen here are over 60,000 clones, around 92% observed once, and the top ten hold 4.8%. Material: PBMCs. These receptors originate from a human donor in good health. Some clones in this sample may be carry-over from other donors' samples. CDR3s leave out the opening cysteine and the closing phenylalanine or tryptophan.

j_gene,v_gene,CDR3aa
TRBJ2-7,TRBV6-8,ASSYLPGFSDEQY
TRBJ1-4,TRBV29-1,SVALDEKLF
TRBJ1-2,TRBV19,ASSRDRGGGYT
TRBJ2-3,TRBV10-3,AISASSGKGTDTQY
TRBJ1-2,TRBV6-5,ASSYVRGGRYT
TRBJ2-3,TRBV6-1,ASSPETGGPDTQY
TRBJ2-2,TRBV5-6,ASSYRDRDAGELF
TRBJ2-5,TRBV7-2,ASSLVSGGAGETQY
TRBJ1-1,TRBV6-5,ASSLAGTLEAF
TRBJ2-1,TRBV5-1,ASSLATSGGKEQF
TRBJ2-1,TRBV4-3,ASSHVGAGSYNEQF
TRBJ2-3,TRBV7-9,ASSRGLAPDTQY
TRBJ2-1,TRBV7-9,ASSPGLTYEQF
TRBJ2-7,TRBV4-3,ASSQAHGGTYEQY
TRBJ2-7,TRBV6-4,AKPGTATYEQY
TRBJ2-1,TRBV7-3,ASSPEGSSYNEQF
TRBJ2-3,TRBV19,ASSARLVTDTQY
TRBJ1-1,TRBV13,ASKLSFIGEVGTEAF
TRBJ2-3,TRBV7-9,ASSSREAGLHTQY
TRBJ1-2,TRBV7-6,ASSLASGTGYGYT
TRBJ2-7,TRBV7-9,ASSLAWQGDEQY
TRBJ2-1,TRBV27,ASSSLAGVSGEQF
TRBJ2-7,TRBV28,ASSLISGSSYEQY
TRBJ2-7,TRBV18,ASSPPARVPYEQY
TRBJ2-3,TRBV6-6,ASSYGQSTDTQY
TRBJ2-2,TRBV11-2,ASSLVPAGDGELF
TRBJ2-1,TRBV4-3,ASSQARGLVYNEQF
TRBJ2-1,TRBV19,ASSKAGNYNEQF
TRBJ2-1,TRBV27,ASSLDRDNNEQF
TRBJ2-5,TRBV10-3,AISESGGQETQY
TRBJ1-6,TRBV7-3,ASSLKGRGSPLH
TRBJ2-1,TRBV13,ASSLEGQGVNEQF
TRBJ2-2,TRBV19,ASSGRGGTGAGELF
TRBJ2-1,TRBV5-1,ASSLLAGAYNEQF
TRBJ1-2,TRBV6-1,ASTRANYGYT
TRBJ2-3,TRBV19,ASSLRGADTQY
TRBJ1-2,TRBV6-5,ASSYVDTSGYGYT
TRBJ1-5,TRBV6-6,ASSDPGQGNQPQH
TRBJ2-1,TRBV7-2,ASSWTSGGPSEQF
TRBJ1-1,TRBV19,ASSMKGDNTEAF